This entry lists 25 T cell receptor beta chains sequenced from one sample in a study of shared clonotypes between healthy human individuals. Sequenced by immunoSEQ multiplex PCR; TCRdb stores in-frame clones only, minus some. The data hold fewer than 650,000 clones, with roughly four fifths observed a single time. Sequencing input: PBMCs. Receptors originate from a woman in her thirties or forties in good health. Some clones in this sample may be carry-over from other donors' samples.

This chain connects TRBV7-2 to TRBJ1-1; 8 positions match TRBD1. CDR1 is SGHTA, CDR2 FQGNSA, per germline. Germline trimming cut 6 bases from V and 4 bases from J; bases unmatched to any gene: 4. This CDR3 region has 13 residues. This chain's CDR3 is CASRPQGATEAFF. CDR3 bases: TGTGCCAGCAGACCTCAGGGGGCCACTGAAGCTTTCTTT.

This chain links TRBV28 with TRBJ2-7; 12 bases match TRBD2. Germline V gene data show CDR1 as MDHEN and CDR2 as SYDVKM. The junction had 3 bases not matched to a gene; V was cut back by 10 bases and J by 2 bases. The CDR3 is 13 residues long. CDR3: CATGLAGPYEQYF. The CDR3 bases are TGTGCCACCGGACTAGCGGGACCCTACGAGCAGTACTTC.

The DNA of the CDR3 is TGTGCCAGCAAGGGACTAGCGCGATACAATGAGCAGTTCTTC. Protein product: CASKGLARYNEQFF. This chain joins TRBV2 and TRBJ2-1, with 10 bases lining up with TRBD2. The CDR3 extends over 14 amino acids. With V trimmed by 7 bases and J by 4 bases, 4 bases remained unmatched. Germline V gene lookup returns CDR1 SNHLY and CDR2 FYNNEI.

This clone has only a few counts. V is TRBV9 and J is TRBJ2-2; D gene unclear. The CDR3 runs 15 residues. Germline V gene lookup returns CDR1 SGDLS and CDR2 YYNGEE. Trimming removed 0 bases from V and 3 bases from J, with 9 bases in between. This CDR3 reads CASSVGTTDTGELFF. The CDR3, as DNA: TGTGCCAGCAGCGTAGGAACTACAGACACCGGGGAGCTGTTTTTT.

The table lists this clone with a few counts. The J gene is TRBJ2-1, the V gene TRBV11-2; D might be TRBD2 (5 bases). Germline V gives CDR1 SGHAT, CDR2 FQNNGV. Between the trimmed V and J ends, which lost 5 bases and 9 bases, there was a span of 11 bases. The CDR3 contains 12 residues. As DNA, the CDR3 is TGTGCCAGCAGCGATCTAGCTTCTGAGCAGTTCTTC. Protein: CASSDLASEQFF.

A word on this clone: A junction end diverges from the germline sequence, so it may reflect a read error. The J gene is TRBJ2-5, the V gene TRBV27; TRBD1 matches 8 bases. The CDR3 is 14 residues long. Germline V CDR1 and CDR2: MNHEY, SMNVEV (reference sequence). The CDR3 DNA reads TGTGCCACCGCGACAGGGGCAGTACAAGAGACCCAGCACTTC. This translates into CATATGAVQETQHF.

The rearrangement joins TRBV29-1 to TRBJ2-7; possibly TRBD1 or TRBD2 for D (6 bases each). The CDR3 sequence is 14 residues long. Germline loops: CDR1 SQVTM, CDR2 ANQGSEA. Between the trimmed V and J ends, which lost 0 bases and 3 bases, there was a span of 12 bases. CDR3 sequence: CSVEDPKGGYEQYF. As DNA, the CDR3 is TGCAGCGTTGAAGATCCGAAGGGGGGCTACGAGCAGTACTTC.

The gene calls are TRBV28 and TRBJ2-5, with D perhaps matching TRBD1 or TRBD2 (6 bases each). This CDR3 has 15 residues. V lost 0 bases, J lost 1 base, and 9 bases lay in between. Germline V lookup: CDR1 MDHEN, CDR2 SYDVKM. The chain's CDR3 is CASSLWEGGQETQYF. The CDR3 region has the DNA TGTGCCAGCAGTTTATGGGAGGGGGGCCAAGAGACCCAGTACTTC.

There are a few counts of this clone. The chain links TRBV6-1 to TRBJ1-2; tentatively, D is TRBD1 (5 bases). V was cut by 7 bases and J by 7 bases, with 19 bases left in between. Germline V gene sequence: CDR1 MNHNS, CDR2 SASEGT. The CDR3 contains 14 residues. CDR3 loop: CASIPVRAGFGYTF. The CDR3 DNA reads as TGTGCCAGCATTCCGGTCAGGGCAGGGTTTGGCTACACCTTC.

The chain couples TRBV28 to TRBJ1-1; a weak D match, TRBD1 (5 bases). Germline V CDR1 and CDR2: MDHEN, SYDVKM. V was clipped by 4 bases and J by 3 bases, with 21 bases between them. CDR3 length: 17 residues. CDR3 nucleotides: TGTGCCAGCAGTTCCCCGTTGGGGGGTTGGAAGGACACTGAAGCTTTCTTT. Its protein is CASSSPLGGWKDTEAFF.

This chain connects TRBV6-5 to TRBJ2-1, with TRBD2 matching 8 bases. The V and J ends lost 7 bases and 0 bases, in that order; junction bases with no gene match: 2. Germline V gene data show CDR1 as MNHEY and CDR2 as SVGAGI. This CDR3 has 14 residues. The CDR3 DNA is TGTGCCAGCAAACTAGCGGACTCCTACAATGAGCAGTTCTTC. It yields the protein CASKLADSYNEQFF.

The V and J genes are TRBV19 and TRBJ2-5; no clear D gene. The germline V gene encodes CDR1 LNHDA and CDR2 SQIVND (reference sequence). The length of the CDR3 is 13 residues. The V gene lost 0 bases and the J gene lost 2 bases, with 4 bases spanning the gap. CDR3 residues: CASSIEQQETQYF. CDR3 nucleotides: TGTGCCAGTAGTATAGAGCAGCAAGAGACCCAGTACTTC.

With regard to this clone: Distinct nucleotide sequences in the sample also encode this CDR3. The chain carries TRBV29-1 and TRBJ2-7, with a tentative D call TRBD2 (6 bases). CDR3 length equals 13 residues. Trimming stripped 7 bases from V and 6 bases from J, with 19 bases between. CDR1 is SQVTM and CDR2 is ANQGSEA in the germline V gene. The CDR3, as DNA: TGCAGCGCCCAACCGGGACTGAGAAGCGAGCAGTACTTC. This gives the protein CSAQPGLRSEQYF.

The chain has TRBV27 and TRBJ2-7, with TRBD2 matching over 7 bases. The CDR3 totals 13 residues. J was trimmed by 0 bases and V by 6 bases; bases with no gene match: 2. Germline V lookup: CDR1 MNHEY, CDR2 SMNVEV (reference sequence). CDR3 in DNA: TGTGCCAGCAGCGCTAGCGGCTCCTACGAGCAGTACTTC. This codes for CASSASGSYEQYF.

V usage is TRBV18 and J usage is TRBJ1-1, with a tentative D call TRBD1 (6 bases). The V end lost 6 bases, the J end lost 1 base, and 15 bases lay between the germline ends. CDR1 KGHSH and CDR2 LQKENI come from the germline V gene. CDR3 size: 15 residues. CDR3 region: CASSATRGTNTEAFF. CDR3 in DNA: TGTGCCAGCTCCGCTACCAGGGGAACGAACACTGAAGCTTTCTTT. The full variable domain, in which reference TRBV18 and TRBJ1-1 provide the parts outside the CDR3, is NAGVMQNPRHLVRRRGQEARLRCSPMKGHSHVYWYRQLPEEGLKFMVYLQKENIIDESGMPKERFSAEFPKEGPSILRIQQVVRGDSAAYFCASSATRGTNTEAFFGQGTRLTVV.

The chain has TRBV4-1 and TRBJ2-5, with 8 bases matching TRBD2. V gave up 6 bases and J gave up 2 bases; unmatched junction bases: 2. Germline V gene sequence: CDR1 MGHRA, CDR2 YSYEKL. This CDR3 is 13 amino acids long. CDR3 region: CASSRGGQETQYF. The CDR3 DNA reads TGCGCCAGCAGTCGGGGGGGGCAAGAGACCCAGTACTTC.

The rearrangement links TRBV2 to TRBJ2-1; 7 bases line up with TRBD2. After removal of 3 bases from V and 4 bases from J, the junction contained 3 bases not matched to a gene. Germline CDR1 SNHLY, CDR2 FYNNEI. There are 14 residues in the CDR3. The CDR3 nucleotides read TGTGCCAGCAGTGAGTGGCGGGAGTACAATGAGCAGTTCTTC. The encoded protein is CASSEWREYNEQFF.

In this sample, this clone turned up many times. The J gene is TRBJ2-7, the V gene TRBV4-2; the D gene is possibly TRBD2 (6 bases). The CDR3 is 16 amino acids. Germline V gene data show CDR1 as LGHNA and CDR2 as YNFKEQ. V was clipped by 1 base and J by 6 bases, with 19 bases between them. The CDR3 DNA is TGTGCCAGCAGCCAAGGGTCGAACCTTCAAGCGGGCGAGCAGTACTTC. Encoded protein: CASSQGSNLQAGEQYF.

This chain joins TRBV29-1 and TRBJ2-7; 9 nucleotides line up with TRBD1. The trim removed 6 bases at V and 5 bases at J, leaving 8 bases unmatched. Germline CDR1 reads SQVTM; CDR2 reads ANQGSEA. The CDR3 loop spans 13 amino acids. The CDR3 DNA reads as TGCAGCGTCAGAACAGGGGGCATCAACGAGCAGTACTTC. This translates into CSVRTGGINEQYF.

This clone was seen just once. This chain connects TRBV10-2 to TRBJ1-1; TRBD1 might be the D (5 bases). The CDR3 extends over 16 amino acids. Trimming shortened V by 7 bases and J by 3 bases, and 21 bases separated the two germline ends. CDR1 and CDR2 (germline): WSHSY, SAAADI. The CDR3 region is CASILGREGAYTEAFF. CDR3 DNA sequence: TGCGCCAGCATCCTCGGGCGGGAAGGGGCCTACACTGAAGCTTTCTTT.

The table lists this clone with a few counts. Other DNA sequences within the sample encode an identical CDR3. This chain links TRBV28 with TRBJ1-5; the D gene is possibly TRBD1 (5 bases). The germline V gene encodes CDR1 MDHEN and CDR2 SYDVKM. V was cut by 7 bases and J by 0 bases, with 13 bases left in between. The CDR3 is 15 residues long. CDR3 sequence (DNA): TGTGCCAGCAACTCGGGGGGTGATAGCAATCAGCCCCAGCATTTT. Amino acids: CASNSGGDSNQPQHF.

The gene calls are TRBV7-4 and TRBJ2-7; 8 positions agree with TRBD2. The ends lost 5 bases at V and 0 bases at J; junction bases unmatched: 12. This CDR3 is 17 amino acids long. Germline V CDR1 and CDR2: SGHVT, SQSDAQ. CDR3 sequence (DNA): TGTGCCAGCAGCCCGCCCCCTCCGACTAGCGTCTCCTACGAGCAGTACTTC. Residues: CASSPPPPTSVSYEQYF.

This clone has a handful of counts. The chain couples TRBV5-5 to TRBJ2-7; TRBD1 agrees at 10 bases. The CDR3 sequence is 15 residues long. Losses at the gene ends were 3 bases for V and 9 bases for J; bases not matched to a gene: 12. CDR1 and CDR2 from the germline V gene are SGHKS and YYEKEE (reference sequence). The CDR3 DNA reads as TGTGCCAGCAGCTCACTACCGGGACAGGGGTTCGGGCAGTACTTC. Its translation: CASSSLPGQGFGQYF.

This clone showed up many times. The chain recombines TRBV10-3 with TRBJ2-1; 8 bases line up with TRBD2. Per the germline V gene, CDR1 is ENHRY and CDR2 is SYGVKD. The V segment lost 3 bases and the J segment 8 bases; nucleotides outside the gene matches: 9. CDR3 length equals 15 residues. The CDR3 DNA reads as TGTGCCATCAGTGATCTTGCGGGAGGCCCCTATGAGCAGTTCTTC. It codes for CAISDLAGGPYEQFF.

The chain has TRBV5-1 and TRBJ1-4, with unresolved D. The CDR3 consists of 16 residues. V dropped 0 bases and J dropped 6 bases, with 15 bases sitting between them. CDR1 is SGHRS, CDR2 YFSETQ, per germline. Written as DNA, the CDR3 is TGCGCCAGCAGCTTGGCCCCAGCCGGGATGGATGAAAAACTGTTTTTT. Protein: CASSLAPAGMDEKLFF.